This passage covers 26 T cell receptor beta chains from one sample sequenced in a study of cytomegalovirus exposure and HLA in healthy donors. Some clones are missing from TCRdb's copy, which holds only in-frame ones; the method was immunoSEQ multiplex PCR. Of approximately 150,000 clones in the sample, around 82% are singletons; the top ten hold approximately 10%. The sample consisted of PBMCs. All receptors derive from a man aged 25-40 years in good health and CMV-seropositive.

The V gene is TRBV19, the J gene TRBJ1-3; 9 bases align to TRBD1. V lost 7 bases to trimming and J lost 9 bases; unmatched junction nucleotides: 13. The CDR3 has 15 amino acids. CDR1 is LNHDA and CDR2 is SQIVND in the germline V gene (reference sequence). CDR3 nucleotides: TGTGCCAGTAATCCCGGGACAGGGTCTTCGAGCACCATATATTTT. Amino acids: CASNPGTGSSSTIYF.

The V gene is TRBV28, the J gene TRBJ2-7; no reliable D call. The CDR3 length is 14 residues. CDR1 and CDR2 (germline): MDHEN, SYDVKM. Trimming left V 8 bases short and J 2 bases short, with 16 bases between. The DNA for the CDR3 is TGTGCCAGCCTGGTGGCACAGTTTCCCTACGAGCAGTACTTC. It is translated as CASLVAQFPYEQYF.

V gene TRBV30 combines with J gene TRBJ2-7, with 7 bases fitting TRBD1. CDR1 and CDR2 (germline): GTSNPN, SVGIG (reference sequence). V lost 3 bases to trimming and J lost 1 base; unmatched junction nucleotides: 0. CDR3 length: 12 residues. The CDR3 sequence: CAWRTGSYEQYF. The CDR3 bases are TGTGCCTGGAGGACAGGGTCCTACGAGCAGTACTTC.

This chain connects TRBV6-1 to TRBJ2-2; tentatively, D is TRBD1 (6 bases). Germline V gives CDR1 MNHNS, CDR2 SASEGT. With 4 bases removed from V and 6 bases from J, the gap between germline ends came to 12 bases. This CDR3 has 14 residues. In nucleotides, the CDR3 is TGTGCCAGCAGTGTCTTACAGGGCTCCGGGGAGCTGTTTTTT. This translates into CASSVLQGSGELFF.

The chain carries TRBV5-1 and TRBJ2-1, with 8 bases that match TRBD1. This CDR3 contains 14 residues. Germline loops: CDR1 SGHRS, CDR2 YFSETQ. V was pared by 5 bases and J by 5 bases, with 6 bases of the junction left unmatched. The CDR3 loop is CASRRTGLNNEQFF. In nucleotides, the CDR3 is TGCGCCAGCAGACGGACAGGGTTAAACAATGAGCAGTTCTTC. The whole variable domain, filled in from reference TRBV5-1 and TRBJ2-1, reads KAGVTQTPRYLIKTRGQQVTLSCSPISGHRSVSWYQQTPGQGLQFLFEYFSETQRNKGNFPGRFSGRQFSNSRSEMNVSTLELGDSALYLCASRRTGLNNEQFFGPGTRLTVL.

The genes are TRBV6-1 and TRBJ2-3, with 9 bases lining up with TRBD2. Losses at the gene ends were 3 bases for V and 3 bases for J; bases not matched to a gene: 10. In germline, CDR1 is MNHNS, CDR2 SASEGT. The CDR3 sequence is 17 residues long. CDR3 amino acids: CASSDPLREGRTDTQYF. CDR3 bases: TGTGCCAGCAGTGATCCATTGCGGGAGGGCCGGACAGATACGCAGTATTTT.

The rearrangement uses TRBV9 and TRBJ2-1; TRBD1 is a possible D gene (6 bases). CDR1 SGDLS and CDR2 YYNGEE come from the germline V gene. The CDR3 extends over 13 amino acids. Trimming removed 4 bases from V and 8 bases from J, with 13 bases in between. CDR3 bases: TGTGCCAGCAGCCCGAATGAGGGGGATGAGCAGTTCTTC. Protein sequence: CASSPNEGDEQFF.

This chain connects TRBV11-3 to TRBJ1-6; D is ambiguous. V lost 4 bases to trimming and J lost 0 bases, with 4 bases between them. CDR1 SGHNT and CDR2 YENEEA come from the germline V gene. This CDR3 has 14 amino acids. The DNA of the CDR3 is TGTGCCAGCAGCTCGAGCTCCTATAATTCACCCCTCCACTTT. Its translation is CASSSSSYNSPLHF.

This chain connects TRBV5-6 to TRBJ2-5, with 7 bases aligning to TRBD2. V was pared by 3 bases and J by 5 bases, with 4 bases of the junction left unmatched. The length of the CDR3 is 13 residues. Germline lookup yields CDR1 SGHDT and CDR2 YYEEEE. For the CDR3, the DNA is TGTGCCAGCAGCTATCCGGGGGGTGAGACCCAGTACTTC. Encoded protein: CASSYPGGETQYF.

The gene calls are TRBV5-1 and TRBJ2-4; no clear D gene. Looked up from germline, CDR1 is SGHRS and CDR2 is YFSETQ. Trimming stripped 0 bases from V and 2 bases from J, with 9 bases between. This CDR3 region has 15 residues. The CDR3 here is CASSLGRETKNIQYF. CDR3 DNA sequence: TGCGCCAGCAGCTTGGGTCGCGAAACCAAAAACATTCAGTACTTC. The full variable domain, its missing parts supplied by reference TRBV5-1 and TRBJ2-4, is KAGVTQTPRYLIKTRGQQVTLSCSPISGHRSVSWYQQTPGQGLQFLFEYFSETQRNKGNFPGRFSGRQFSNSRSEMNVSTLELGDSALYLCASSLGRETKNIQYFGAGTRLSVL.

The rearrangement links TRBV6-1 to TRBJ2-7, with 7 bases lining up with TRBD2. With 10 bases clipped from V and 1 base from J, the junction kept 10 bases outside the gene matches. Germline V gene sequence: CDR1 MNHNS, CDR2 SASEGT. The CDR3 sequence is 14 residues long. The CDR3 here is CATFNGEGSYEQYF. In DNA form, the CDR3 reads TGTGCCACCTTTAATGGGGAGGGATCCTACGAGCAGTACTTC.

This clone was picked up one time. This chain links TRBV7-9 with TRBJ2-1; D possibly corresponds to TRBD2 (5 bases). Germline CDR1 SEHNR, CDR2 FQNEAQ (reference sequence). CDR3 size: 19 residues. The V end was cut by 3 bases, the J end by 0 bases, with 21 bases between. CDR3 DNA: TGTGCCAGCAGCTTCCTCAGACGCCCGGCGGGTGGCTCCTACAATGAGCAGTTCTTC. It codes for CASSFLRRPAGGSYNEQFF.

This sequence joins TRBV6-6 and TRBJ2-7; TRBD1 is a possible D gene (8 bases). Germline-derived CDR1 and CDR2 are MNHNY and SVGAGI (reference sequence). V lost 7 bases and J 0 bases, leaving 19 bases between the germline ends. CDR3 length: 16 residues. The CDR3 coding sequence is TGTGCCAGCATCTACAGGGGGGGGTCCTACTCCTACGAGCAGTACTTC. The encoded protein is CASIYRGGSYSYEQYF.

The gene calls are TRBV28 and TRBJ1-5, with 7 bases fitting TRBD1. Germline loops: CDR1 MDHEN, CDR2 SYDVKM. Trimming removed 8 bases from V and 4 bases from J; junction bases left unmatched: 14. CDR3 size: 16 residues. The CDR3 DNA is TGTGCCAGCTCCCTTTACCGAGGGGGCGGGAATCAGCCCCAGCATTTT. Translation: CASSLYRGGGNQPQHF.

The chain combines TRBV28 with TRBJ1-2; 7 bases fit TRBD1. V trimming: 7 bases; J trimming: 0 bases; junction bases outside the gene matches: 5. Germline assignment: CDR1 MDHEN and CDR2 SYDVKM. This CDR3 contains 14 residues. CDR3 loop: CASTQGSSNYGYTF. The CDR3 DNA reads TGTGCCAGCACACAGGGGTCTTCTAACTATGGCTACACCTTC.

The V call is TRBV12-5, the J call TRBJ2-3, with TRBD1 as a possible D gene (6 bases). Germline V CDR1 and CDR2: LGHNT, FRNRAP. V was pared by 6 bases and J by 4 bases, with 20 bases between. The CDR3 sequence is 16 residues long. For the CDR3, the DNA is TGTGCTAGTGGGCTCCACGGGACAAGGAAGTCAGATACGCAGTATTTT. This encodes CASGLHGTRKSDTQYF.

The chain joins TRBV10-2 to TRBJ2-1; 11 nucleotides align to TRBD2. V trimming: 6 bases; J trimming: 7 bases; junction bases outside the gene matches: 11. This CDR3 is 16 amino acids long. CDR1 is WSHSY and CDR2 is SAAADI in the germline V gene. As DNA, the CDR3 is TGCGCCAGCAGCCTTCTAGCGGGAGGTTTTGGGAATGAGCAGTTCTTC. Translating it yields CASSLLAGGFGNEQFF.

The rearrangement joins TRBV28 to TRBJ2-7, with a possible D match to TRBD1 (5 bases). Trimming removed 5 bases at V and 6 bases at J, with 8 bases between. The germline CDR1 and CDR2 sequences are MDHEN and SYDVKM. The CDR3 length is 11 residues. The CDR3 loop is CASSPRGEQYF. In DNA, the CDR3 is TGTGCCAGCAGTCCAAGGGGCGAGCAGTACTTC.

The genes are TRBV5-4 and TRBJ1-2, with D unclear. Trimming left V 0 bases short and J 10 bases short, with 25 bases between. The CDR3 contains 17 residues. Germline assignment: CDR1 SGHNT and CDR2 YYREEE (reference sequence). The DNA of the CDR3 is TGTGCCAGCAGCTTGGACCCCCCCGGAACTCCTCCGGGTTACTACACCTTC. This encodes CASSLDPPGTPPGYYTF.

The V and J genes are TRBV6-5 and TRBJ1-2; TRBD1 might be the D (5 bases). V was pared by 0 bases and J by 3 bases, with 11 bases between. Germline values: CDR1 MNHEY, CDR2 SVGAGI. This CDR3 has 15 residues. CDR3 bases: TGTGCCAGCAGTTACTCTGGCGGGGGGGACTATGGCTACACCTTC. Protein: CASSYSGGGDYGYTF.

The chain combines TRBV6-5 with TRBJ1-4; D possibly corresponds to TRBD1 (5 bases). CDR1 is MNHEY, CDR2 SVGAGI, per germline. With 2 bases removed from V and 4 bases from J, the gap between germline ends came to 11 bases. The CDR3 is 15 amino acids. CDR3 DNA: TGTGCCAGCAGTTACAATCCAGGGAATAATGAAAAACTGTTTTTT. Its protein is CASSYNPGNNEKLFF.

The chain is built from TRBV18 and TRBJ2-5, with D possibly being TRBD2 (6 bases). The CDR3 is 15 amino acids. V lost 2 bases and J lost 5, with 15 bases in between. The germline V gene has CDR1 KGHSH and CDR2 LQKENI. This CDR3 reads CASSPVGVAGETQYF. CDR3 bases: TGTGCCAGCTCACCAGTTGGAGTGGCGGGGGAGACCCAGTACTTC.

The chain joins TRBV7-3 to TRBJ2-1; TRBD2 aligns across 8 bases. The junction had 6 bases not matched to a gene; V was cut back by 0 bases and J by 11 bases. Per germline, CDR1 SGHTA and CDR2 FQGTGA. The CDR3 spans 14 residues. The chain's CDR3 is CASSLTGSGEKQFF. The DNA of the CDR3 is TGTGCCAGCAGCTTAACGGGTAGCGGGGAAAAGCAGTTCTTC.

V usage is TRBV7-8 and J usage is TRBJ2-7, with D possibly TRBD1 on 5 matching bases. The CDR3 is made up of 12 amino acids. Between the trimmed V and J ends, which lost 8 bases and 6 bases, there was a span of 14 bases. Germline CDR1 reads SGHVS; CDR2 reads FQNEAQ. DNA for the CDR3: TGTGCCAGCTCAGGGAAAAGGCTCGAGCAGTACTTC. Protein sequence: CASSGKRLEQYF.

This clone has just one count. This chain links TRBV6-5 with TRBJ2-3, with a possible D match to TRBD2 (6 bases). The V and J ends lost 2 bases and 1 base respectively, with 13 bases between them. CDR1 is MNHEY, CDR2 SVGAGI, per germline. The CDR3 spans 16 residues. For the CDR3, the DNA is TGTGCCAGCAGTTACGGCGGGGCCCTAGGCACAGATACGCAGTATTTT. Translated: CASSYGGALGTDTQYF.

This CDR3 is CASSSRTGQGLHGELFF. In DNA, the CDR3 is TGCGCCAGCAGCTCCCGCACGGGACAGGGGTTACACGGGGAGCTGTTTTTT. The rearrangement links TRBV5-1 to TRBJ2-2, with 10 bases lining up with TRBD1. CDR3 size: 17 residues. The junction had 12 bases not matched to a gene; V was cut back by 3 bases and J by 7 bases. Germline V gene data show CDR1 as SGHRS and CDR2 as YFSETQ.